The 19 T cell receptor beta chains below come from one sample, sequenced in a study of CD8 T cells in ankylosing spondylitis. TCRdb ran MiXCR on the 5' RACE reads and lists one entry per CDR3 protein. The data show 80,000 to 90,000 distinct CDR3 sequences, roughly 30% seen once. The material sequenced was blood, either unsorted or a sorted T cell fraction (not recorded which). The receptors here all came from a male donor with ankylosing spondylitis or in good health (not recorded which).

The V call is TRBV19, the J call TRBJ2-3; the D gene is possibly TRBD2 (6 bases). Per germline, CDR1 LNHDA and CDR2 SQIVND (reference sequence). The germline V and J ends were trimmed by 3 bases and 2 bases, with 12 bases remaining between them. This CDR3 region has 15 residues. CDR3 in amino acids: CASSIGGTVTDTQYF. As DNA, the CDR3 is TGTGCCAGTAGTATCGGCGGGACGGTCACAGATACGCAGTATTTT.

In this sample, this clonotype turned up a few times. This chain uses TRBV7-9 with TRBJ2-2; D is unresolved. Deletions cut 6 bases from V and 6 bases from J, with 11 bases between. The CDR3 has 13 amino acids. The germline V gene has CDR1 SEHNR and CDR2 FQNEAQ (reference sequence). The CDR3 coding sequence is TGTGCCAGCAGACCGATTGAAGCCGGGGAGCTGTTTTTT. Its translation: CASRPIEAGELFF.

The V and J genes are TRBV13 and TRBJ2-2; D perhaps matches TRBD1 (5 bases). CDR1 PRHDT and CDR2 FYEKMQ come from the germline V gene (reference sequence). The V end was cut by 5 bases, the J end by 5 bases, with 27 bases between. CDR3 size: 19 residues. The DNA of the CDR3 is TGTGCCAGCAGCCCAAGAAGCCCTTCCGACAGAATACCTACCGGGGAGCTGTTTTTT. Residues: CASSPRSPSDRIPTGELFF. The complete variable domain, with remaining parts taken from reference TRBV13 and TRBJ2-2, reads AAGVIQSPRHLIKEKRETATLKCYPIPRHDTVYWYQQGPGQDPQFLISFYEKMQSDKGSIPDRFSAQQFSDYHSELNMSSLELGDSALYFCASSPRSPSDRIPTGELFFGEGSRLTVL.

V usage is TRBV27 and J usage is TRBJ2-5; TRBD2 is a possible D gene (5 bases). This CDR3 comprises 16 residues. Trimming left V 6 bases short and J 2 bases short, with 19 bases between. From germline, CDR1 is MNHEY and CDR2 SMNVEV (reference sequence). CDR3 sequence: CASRKGASSLQETQYF. In nucleotides, the CDR3 is TGTGCCAGCAGAAAGGGAGCATCCAGCTTACAAGAGACCCAGTACTTC.

The chain joins TRBV6-1 to TRBJ2-3; 7 positions agree with TRBD2. Germline V lookup: CDR1 MNHNS, CDR2 SASEGT. With 5 bases clipped from V and 8 bases from J, the junction kept 10 bases outside the gene matches. This CDR3 is 14 amino acids long. The CDR3 sequence is CASSPGLESGTQYF. The CDR3 nucleotides are TGTGCCAGCAGTCCAGGACTAGAATCCGGTACGCAGTATTTT.

The chain uses TRBV7-2 and TRBJ1-5, with 9 bases lining up with TRBD1. The CDR3 length is 15 residues. V dropped 4 bases and J dropped 7; count of bases not matched to a gene: 8. The germline V gene encodes CDR1 SGHTA and CDR2 FQGNSA. The CDR3 DNA reads TGTGCCAGCAGCTCCGGGACAGGGTCTCGACAGCCCCAGCATTTT. Protein: CASSSGTGSRQPQHF.

This clonotype showed up just a few times. Here the CDR3 reads CASSPTSSTDTQYF. The CDR3 DNA reads as TGTGCCAGCAGCCCGACTAGCAGCACAGATACGCAGTATTTT. The rearrangement uses TRBV7-9 and TRBJ2-3, with 7 bases that match TRBD2. Germline loops: CDR1 SEHNR, CDR2 FQNEAQ (reference sequence). Losses at the gene ends were 5 bases for V and 0 bases for J; bases not matched to a gene: 2. The CDR3 is 14 amino acids.

The chain has TRBV28 and TRBJ2-2; 8 bases match TRBD1. The CDR3 extends over 12 amino acids. J was trimmed by 13 bases and V by 4 bases; bases with no gene match: 5. CDR1 is MDHEN, CDR2 SYDVKM, per germline. The CDR3 nucleotides are TGTGCCAGCAGTTATCAGGGGGCGAGGCTGTTTTTT. Amino acid sequence: CASSYQGARLFF.

This clonotype was recorded at least ten times. J is TRBJ2-5 and V is TRBV6-5; 10 nucleotides agree with TRBD2. With V trimmed by 3 bases and J by 4 bases, 2 bases remained unmatched. The CDR3 runs 14 residues. Germline CDR1 is MNHEY and CDR2 is SVGAGI. CDR3 amino acids: CASSYGTSVETQYF. The CDR3, as DNA: TGTGCCAGCAGTTATGGGACTAGCGTAGAGACCCAGTACTTC.

The J gene is TRBJ1-3, the V gene TRBV12-3 or TRBV12-4; D remains unclear. There are 14 residues in the CDR3. With 5 bases removed from V and 4 bases from J, the gap between germline ends came to 12 bases. CDR3 coding DNA: TGTGCCAGCAGTCCAGACACCGGGGGAAACACCATATATTTT. Its protein product is CASSPDTGGNTIYF.

This clonotype was seen more than once but under ten times. The V gene is TRBV20-1, the J gene TRBJ2-5; D may be TRBD1 or TRBD2 (5 bases each). CDR1 and CDR2 from the germline V gene are DFQATT and SNEGSKA (reference sequence). This CDR3 region has 15 residues. Trimming removed 0 bases from V and 2 bases from J, with 13 bases in between. CDR3 in DNA: TGCAGTGCTAGAGATGGGACCAGCGGACAAGAGACCCAGTACTTC. Amino acids: CSARDGTSGQETQYF.

Only a few counts were recorded for this clonotype. This chain links TRBV15 with TRBJ2-2; either TRBD1 or TRBD2 may supply D (5 bases each). The germline CDR1 and CDR2 sequences are LNHNV and YYDKDF (reference sequence). The CDR3 totals 15 residues. The ends were cut back, 9 bases at V and 4 bases at J, with 18 bases in the middle. CDR3 in DNA: TGTGCCACAGGGACCCCTGGGTCGCTCACCGGGGAGCTGTTTTTT. This gives the protein CATGTPGSLTGELFF. The full variable domain, rest sourced from reference TRBV15 and TRBJ2-2, is DAMVIQNPRYQVTQFGKPVTLSCSQTLNHNVMYWYQQKSSQAPKLLFHYYDKDFNNEADTPDNFQSRRPNTSFCFLDIRSPGLGDTAMYLCATGTPGSLTGELFFGEGSRLTVL.

The rearrangement uses TRBV2 and TRBJ2-1, with a possible D match to TRBD2 (5 bases). Germline CDR1 and CDR2: SNHLY and FYNNEI. Between the trimmed V and J ends, which lost 7 bases and 9 bases, there was a span of 16 bases. This CDR3 is 13 amino acids long. CDR3 sequence: CASNGVGNPEQFF. The CDR3 coding sequence is TGTGCCAGCAACGGGGTGGGTAATCCTGAGCAGTTCTTC.

The chain recombines TRBV5-5 with TRBJ1-1; 10 nucleotides agree with TRBD1. Germline trimming cut 4 bases from V and 3 bases from J; bases unmatched to any gene: 12. The germline CDR1 and CDR2 sequences are SGHKS and YYEKEE (reference sequence). The length of the CDR3 is 17 residues. CDR3 region: CASSPTGQGKRDTEAFF. CDR3 nucleotides: TGTGCCAGCAGCCCCACGGGACAGGGGAAAAGGGACACTGAAGCTTTCTTT.

This clonotype came up a few times. CDR3 sequence (DNA): TGCAGTGCTGAACAGGGAAACACAGATACGCAGTATTTT. It encodes CSAEQGNTDTQYF. This sequence joins TRBV20-1 and TRBJ2-3, with a possible D match to TRBD1 (6 bases). The germline CDR1 and CDR2 sequences are DFQATT and SNEGSKA (reference sequence). The CDR3 consists of 13 residues. The V end lost 5 bases, the J end lost 2 bases, and 11 bases lay between the germline ends.

This chain links TRBV18 with TRBJ2-7; tentative D call: TRBD2 (6 bases). Trimming removed 2 bases from V and 3 bases from J, with 11 bases in between. The CDR3 extends over 14 amino acids. CDR1 and CDR2 from the germline V gene are KGHSH and LQKENI. The CDR3 DNA reads as TGTGCCAGCTCACCAGGAGGGGACGGCTACGAGCAGTACTTC. As protein: CASSPGGDGYEQYF.

The V gene is TRBV7-2, the J gene TRBJ2-1; TRBD1 agrees at 7 bases. Per germline, CDR1 SGHTA and CDR2 FQGNSA. The V segment lost 7 bases and the J segment 15 bases; nucleotides outside the gene matches: 15. The CDR3 sequence is 13 residues long. The CDR3 region has the DNA TGTGCCAGCACCAATCAGCCCCGACAGGGTGCGTTCTTC. The encoded protein is CASTNQPRQGAFF.

This chain uses TRBV6-1 with TRBJ2-2, with a possible D match to TRBD1 (6 bases). There are 15 residues in the CDR3. V was pared by 7 bases and J by 0 bases, with 12 bases between. In germline, CDR1 is MNHNS, CDR2 SASEGT. The CDR3 loop is CASKDSISNTGELFF. CDR3 nucleotide sequence: TGTGCCAGCAAGGACAGTATTTCGAACACCGGGGAGCTGTTTTTT.

The chain links TRBV5-1 to TRBJ1-1, with TRBD1 identical over 7 bases. Germline V CDR1 and CDR2: SGHRS, YFSETQ. Trimming at V came to 7 bases and at J to 1 base, leaving 10 bases not matched to a gene. This CDR3 contains 15 residues. The DNA for the CDR3 is TGCGCCAGCCGGCGAACGGGGACAGCGAACACTGAAGCTTTCTTT. Translation gives CASRRTGTANTEAFF.